Listed below are T cell receptor beta chains from one sample, sequenced in a study of blood T cell repertoires in COVID-19. Sequenced by immunoSEQ multiplex PCR; TCRdb stores in-frame clones only, minus some. The sample contains approximately 300,000 clones, more than 80% of which appear only once. The sequencing sample was made of peripheral blood. All receptors derive from a woman in her thirties or forties with acute or convalescent COVID-19. Both conserved end residues are part of each CDR3. The D gene is left open where the match is weak. The size entry is marked missing in some rows and otherwise reads once, few, many or a size class.

abundance	d_gene	len	j_gene	v_gene	CDR3aa	CDR3nt
-	-	17	TRBJ2-2	TRBV27	CASSLFALHAYTGELFF	TGTGCCAGCAGTTTATTCGCGTTGCACGCCTACACCGGGGAGCTGTTTTTT
-	-	13	TRBJ1-2	TRBV29-1	CSVEDDRNYGYTF	TGCAGCGTTGAAGACGACAGGAACTATGGCTACACCTTC
-	-	16	TRBJ2-3	TRBV11-1	CASSYRLASRTDTQYF	TGTGCCAGCAGCTATCGTCTAGCTTCACGCACAGATACGCAGTATTTT
-	TRBD1	14	TRBJ1-2	TRBV10-2	CASSLGQADYGYTF	TGCGCCAGCAGCCTCGGACAGGCAGACTATGGCTACACCTTC
-	TRBD1	16	TRBJ2-5	TRBV5-1	CASSFRGQGGKETQYF	TGCGCCAGCAGCTTTAGGGGACAGGGGGGAAAAGAGACCCAGTACTTC
-	TRBD1	14	TRBJ2-1	TRBV14	CASSQRQGFNEQFF	TGTGCCAGCAGCCAACGACAGGGTTTCAATGAGCAGTTCTTC
few	-	16	TRBJ1-1	TRBV6-2/TRBV6-3	CASSYSYGGLNTEAFF	TGTGCCAGCAGTTACTCGTATGGGGGCCTGAACACTGAAGCTTTCTTT
-	TRBD2	15	TRBJ2-3	TRBV6-4	CASRRTSGVGGTQYF	TGTGCCAGCAGGAGGACTAGCGGGGTAGGTGGGACGCAGTATTTT
-	-	17	TRBJ2-1	TRBV24-1	CATSGNSQGRSYNEQFF	TGTGCCACCAGTGGGAACTCACAGGGAAGGTCCTACAATGAGCAGTTCTTC
-	TRBD1	14	TRBJ2-1	TRBV6-6	CASRGQAEYNEQFF	TGTGCCAGCAGGGGACAGGCGGAGTACAATGAGCAGTTCTTC
-	TRBD1	13	TRBJ1-2	TRBV28	CASTTGQYYGYTF	TGTGCCAGCACTACGGGACAGTACTATGGCTACACCTTC
-	-	12	TRBJ1-2	TRBV12-3/TRBV12-4	CASSSGGRGYTF	TGTGCCAGCAGTTCAGGTGGAAGAGGCTACACCTTC
-	-	15	TRBJ1-3	TRBV3-1/TRBV3-2	CASSRPSDSGNTIYF	TGTGCCAGCAGCCGCCCCAGTGACTCTGGAAACACCATATATTTT
-	-	15	TRBJ1-2	TRBV21-1	CASDRESPANYGYTF	TGTGCCAGCGACAGGGAAAGCCCGGCTAACTATGGCTACACCTTC
once	TRBD1	16	TRBJ1-1	TRBV10-2	CASSELRGRLNTEAFF	TGCGCCAGCAGTGAGTTAAGGGGGCGTTTGAACACTGAAGCTTTCTTT
-	TRBD1	13	TRBJ2-5	TRBV19	CASSSGTVETQYF	TGTGCCAGTAGTTCAGGGACAGTAGAGACCCAGTACTTC
-	-	14	TRBJ1-6	TRBV5-4	CASSRGVGNSPLHF	TGTGCCAGCAGCCGGGGGGTTGGCAATTCACCCCTCCACTTT
few	TRBD1	15	TRBJ1-2	TRBV3-1/TRBV3-2	CASSRGQAVLGGYTF	TGTGCCAGCAGCCGAGGACAGGCCGTGTTAGGGGGCTACACCTTC
-	TRBD1	14	TRBJ1-2	TRBV3-1/TRBV3-2	CASSMGQGAHGYTF	TGTGCCAGCAGCATGGGACAGGGGGCGCATGGCTACACCTTC
once	-	15	TRBJ1-2	TRBV6-5	CASSYSEEGSYGYTF	TGTGCCAGCAGTTACTCAGAGGAGGGTAGCTATGGCTACACCTTC
-	-	15	TRBJ1-1	TRBV9	CASSPHTAGATEAFF	TGTGCCAGCAGCCCACACACGGCAGGGGCCACTGAAGCTTTCTTT
-	TRBD1	15	TRBJ1-2	TRBV5-4	CASSLTGAANYGYTF	TGTGCCAGCAGCTTAACAGGGGCAGCTAACTATGGCTACACCTTC
-	-	15	TRBJ1-4	TRBV12-1	CASQFTQGLHEKLFF	TGTGCCAGTCAATTTACTCAGGGCCTCCACGAAAAACTGTTTTTT
-	-	14	TRBJ2-2	TRBV27	CASREDSVPGELFF	TGTGCCAGCAGAGAAGATTCGGTCCCCGGGGAGCTGTTTTTT
-	TRBD2	16	TRBJ2-3	TRBV18	CASSRLAGGSTDTQYF	TGTGCCAGCTCACGACTAGCGGGGGGTAGCACAGATACGCAGTATTTT
-	-	15	TRBJ1-1	TRBV10-3	CAISELTGGNTEAFF	TGTGCCATCAGTGAGTTGACAGGCGGAAACACTGAAGCTTTCTTT
-	TRBD2	17	TRBJ2-5	TRBV3-1/TRBV3-2	CASSHLVGGGVSETQYF	TGTGCCAGCAGCCATCTCGTGGGCGGGGGGGTATCTGAGACCCAGTACTTC
-	TRBD1	12	TRBJ1-1	TRBV10-2	CASNDRGTEAFF	TGCGCCAGCAACGACAGGGGAACTGAAGCTTTCTTT
-	TRBD1	14	TRBJ1-1	TRBV7-8	CASSPRTGDTEAFF	TGTGCCAGCAGCCCCAGGACAGGGGACACTGAAGCTTTCTTT
-	-	12	TRBJ1-2	TRBV12-3/TRBV12-4	CASSLQDYGYTF	TGTGCCAGCAGTTTGCAGGACTATGGCTACACCTTC
few	-	16	TRBJ2-2	TRBV24-1	CATSDSQLGRNGELFF	TGTGCCACCAGTGATTCCCAATTGGGCCGAAACGGGGAGCTGTTTTTT
-	-	14	TRBJ1-2	TRBV3-1/TRBV3-2	CASSQDYGLGGYTF	TGTGCCAGCAGCCAAGATTATGGGCTTGGTGGCTACACCTTC
-	-	15	TRBJ2-5	TRBV15	CATSRDGDTQETQYF	TGTGCCACCAGCAGAGACGGGGACACACAAGAGACCCAGTACTTC
-	-	19	TRBJ2-1	TRBV7-9	CASSSGPGTPRSSYNEQFF	TGTGCCAGCAGCTCAGGTCCAGGGACACCTAGGAGCTCCTACAATGAGCAGTTCTTC
-	-	14	TRBJ2-4	TRBV21-1	CASSNDGGGNIQYF	TGTGCCAGCAGCAATGACGGGGGTGGGAACATTCAGTACTTC
-	-	18	TRBJ1-6	TRBV14	CASSFYTGLSSYNSPLHF	TGTGCCAGCAGCTTTTATACAGGGTTAAGCTCCTATAATTCACCCCTCCACTTT
few	-	16	TRBJ1-2	TRBV5-4	CASSVATGFNNYGYTF	TGTGCCAGCAGCGTTGCGACAGGCTTCAATAACTATGGCTACACCTTC
-	-	13	TRBJ1-1	TRBV6-6	CASSQHQNTEAFF	TGTGCCAGCAGCCAACACCAGAACACTGAAGCTTTCTTT
-	-	14	TRBJ1-6	TRBV9	CATSAGSYNSPLHF	TGTGCCACCTCGGCAGGCTCCTATAATTCACCCCTCCACTTT
-	-	12	TRBJ1-2	TRBV30	CAWMASSKGYTF	TGTGCCTGGATGGCCTCATCCAAAGGCTACACCTTC
-	-	11	TRBJ2-5	TRBV3-1/TRBV3-2	CASSRGETQYF	TGTGCCAGCAGCCGAGGAGAGACCCAGTACTTC
-	-	14	TRBJ1-1	TRBV19	CASSTRTANTEAFF	TGTGCCAGTAGTACCCGGACAGCTAACACTGAAGCTTTCTTT
-	TRBD1	13	TRBJ1-1	TRBV5-1	CASSWGQVAEAFF	TGCGCCAGCAGCTGGGGACAGGTGGCTGAAGCTTTCTTT
-	-	13	TRBJ1-6	TRBV9	CASAEGGNSPLHF	TGTGCCAGCGCTGAGGGGGGGAATTCACCCCTCCACTTT
-	-	17	TRBJ1-6	TRBV13	CASSLGVGGTGNSPLHF	TGTGCCAGCAGCTTAGGGGTAGGCGGGACCGGTAATTCACCCCTCCACTTT
-	-	16	TRBJ2-1	TRBV5-1	CASSLTPQGTYNEQFF	TGCGCCAGCAGCTTGACCCCCCAGGGGACCTACAATGAGCAGTTCTTC
-	-	15	TRBJ1-2	TRBV25-1	CASSESPVGAYGYTF	TGTGCCAGCAGTGAAAGTCCCGTAGGGGCCTATGGCTACACCTTC
-	TRBD1	13	TRBJ1-2	TRBV5-1	CASSPDRGYGYTF	TGCGCCAGCAGTCCCGACAGGGGGTATGGCTACACCTTC
once	-	11	TRBJ1-1	TRBV6-5	CASRGDTEAFF	TGTGCCAGCAGAGGGGACACTGAAGCTTTCTTT